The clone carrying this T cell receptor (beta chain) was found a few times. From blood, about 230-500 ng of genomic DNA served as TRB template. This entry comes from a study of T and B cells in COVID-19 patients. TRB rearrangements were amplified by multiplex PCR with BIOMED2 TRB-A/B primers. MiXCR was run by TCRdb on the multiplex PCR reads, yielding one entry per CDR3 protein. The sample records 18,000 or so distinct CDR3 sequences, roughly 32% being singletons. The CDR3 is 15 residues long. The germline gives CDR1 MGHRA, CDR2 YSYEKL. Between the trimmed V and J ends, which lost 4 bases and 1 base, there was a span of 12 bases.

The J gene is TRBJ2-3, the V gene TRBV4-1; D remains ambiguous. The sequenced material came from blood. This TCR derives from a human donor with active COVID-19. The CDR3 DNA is TGCGCCAGCAGCCGGGAAGGGCTGGGCACAGATACGCAGTATTTT. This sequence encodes CASSREGLGTDTQYF.